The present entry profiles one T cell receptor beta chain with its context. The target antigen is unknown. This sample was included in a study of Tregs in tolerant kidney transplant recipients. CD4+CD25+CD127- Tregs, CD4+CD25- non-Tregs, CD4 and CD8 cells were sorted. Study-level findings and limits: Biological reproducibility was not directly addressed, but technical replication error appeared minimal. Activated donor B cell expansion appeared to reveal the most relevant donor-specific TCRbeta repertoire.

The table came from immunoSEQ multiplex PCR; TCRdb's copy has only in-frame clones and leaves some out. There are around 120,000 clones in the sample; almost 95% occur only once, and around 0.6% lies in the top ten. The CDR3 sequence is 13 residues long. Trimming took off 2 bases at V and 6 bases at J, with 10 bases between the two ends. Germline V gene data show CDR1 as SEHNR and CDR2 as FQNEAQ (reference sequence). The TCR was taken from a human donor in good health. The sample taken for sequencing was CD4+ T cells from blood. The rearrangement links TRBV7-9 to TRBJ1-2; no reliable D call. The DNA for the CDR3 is TGTGCCAGCAGCTTAACGGAGGGAGATGGCTACACCTTC. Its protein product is CASSLTEGDGYTF.